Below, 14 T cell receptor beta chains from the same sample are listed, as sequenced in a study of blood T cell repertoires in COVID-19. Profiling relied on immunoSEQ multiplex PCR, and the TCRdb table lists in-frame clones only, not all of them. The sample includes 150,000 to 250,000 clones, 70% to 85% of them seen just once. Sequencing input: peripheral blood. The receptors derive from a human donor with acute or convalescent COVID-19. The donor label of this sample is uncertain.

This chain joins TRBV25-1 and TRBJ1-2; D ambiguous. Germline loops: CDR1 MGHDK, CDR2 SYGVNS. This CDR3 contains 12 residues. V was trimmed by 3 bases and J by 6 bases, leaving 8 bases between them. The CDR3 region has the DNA TGTGCCAGCAGTGACCAGGCCCATGGCTACACCTTC. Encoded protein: CASSDQAHGYTF.

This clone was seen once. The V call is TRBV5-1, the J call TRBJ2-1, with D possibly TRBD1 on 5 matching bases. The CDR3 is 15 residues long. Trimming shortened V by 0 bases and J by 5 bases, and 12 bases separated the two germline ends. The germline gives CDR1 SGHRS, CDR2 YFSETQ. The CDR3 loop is CASSLVGQGHNEQFF. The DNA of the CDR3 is TGCGCCAGCAGCTTGGTCGGTCAGGGCCACAATGAGCAGTTCTTC. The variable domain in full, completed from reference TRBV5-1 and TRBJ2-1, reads KAGVTQTPRYLIKTRGQQVTLSCSPISGHRSVSWYQQTPGQGLQFLFEYFSETQRNKGNFPGRFSGRQFSNSRSEMNVSTLELGDSALYLCASSLVGQGHNEQFFGPGTRLTVL.

CDR3 bases: TGCGCCAGCAGCTTGGTGGCAGGGGCGGACTACGAGCAGTACTTC. Amino acid sequence: CASSLVAGADYEQYF. J is TRBJ2-7 and V is TRBV5-1, with a weak D call TRBD1 (6 bases). Per the germline V gene, CDR1 is SGHRS and CDR2 is YFSETQ. This CDR3 spans 15 amino acids. V was cut by 0 bases and J by 3 bases, with 13 bases left in between.

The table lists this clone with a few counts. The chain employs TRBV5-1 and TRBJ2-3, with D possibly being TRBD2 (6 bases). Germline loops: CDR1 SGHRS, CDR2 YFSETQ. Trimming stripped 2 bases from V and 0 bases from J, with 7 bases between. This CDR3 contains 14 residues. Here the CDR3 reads CASSFLASTDTQYF. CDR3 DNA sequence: TGCGCCAGCAGCTTTCTAGCGAGCACAGATACGCAGTATTTT.

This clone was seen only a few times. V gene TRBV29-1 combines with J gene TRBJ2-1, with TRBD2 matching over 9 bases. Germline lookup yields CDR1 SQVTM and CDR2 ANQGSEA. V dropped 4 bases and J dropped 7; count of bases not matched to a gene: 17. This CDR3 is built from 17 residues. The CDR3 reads CSVGRSGSTHLVNEQFF. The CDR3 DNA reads TGCAGCGTTGGACGTAGCGGGAGTACCCACCTCGTGAATGAGCAGTTCTTC.

CDR3 protein: CASRAGQGTSYNEQFF. The CDR3 nucleotides read TGTGCCAGTAGGGCCGGACAGGGTACCTCCTACAATGAGCAGTTCTTC. V and J are TRBV19 and TRBJ2-1; 8 bases line up with TRBD1. The CDR3 sequence is 16 residues long. J lost 0 bases, V lost 6 bases, and 7 bases had no gene match. Germline V gives CDR1 LNHDA, CDR2 SQIVND (reference sequence).

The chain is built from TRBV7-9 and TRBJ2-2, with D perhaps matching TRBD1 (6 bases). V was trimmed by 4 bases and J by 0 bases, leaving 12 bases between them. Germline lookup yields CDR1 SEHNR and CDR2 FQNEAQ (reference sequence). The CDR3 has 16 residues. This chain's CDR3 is CASSSDRTANTGELFF. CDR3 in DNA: TGTGCCAGCAGCTCAGACCGGACAGCGAACACCGGGGAGCTGTTTTTT.

CDR3 loop: CASSYGTAQETQYF. In DNA form, the CDR3 reads TGTGCCAGCAGCTACGGGACAGCCCAAGAGACCCAGTACTTC. The rearrangement joins TRBV11-2 to TRBJ2-5, with TRBD1 identical over 7 bases. CDR1 SGHAT and CDR2 FQNNGV come from the germline V gene. After removal of 4 bases from V and 1 base from J, the junction contained 3 bases not matched to a gene. The CDR3 totals 14 residues.

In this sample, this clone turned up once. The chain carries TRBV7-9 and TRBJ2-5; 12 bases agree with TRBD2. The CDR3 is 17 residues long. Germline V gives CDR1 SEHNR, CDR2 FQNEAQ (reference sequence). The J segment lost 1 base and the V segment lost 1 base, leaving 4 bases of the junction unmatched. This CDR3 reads CASSLGRLAGAQETQYF. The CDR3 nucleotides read TGTGCCAGCAGCTTAGGGAGACTAGCGGGAGCCCAAGAGACCCAGTACTTC.

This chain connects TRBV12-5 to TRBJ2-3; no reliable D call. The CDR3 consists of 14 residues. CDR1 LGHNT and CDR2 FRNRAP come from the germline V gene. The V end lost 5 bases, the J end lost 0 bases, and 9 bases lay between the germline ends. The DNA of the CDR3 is TGTGCTAGTGGTCCTCGAGGAAGCACAGATACGCAGTATTTT. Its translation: CASGPRGSTDTQYF.

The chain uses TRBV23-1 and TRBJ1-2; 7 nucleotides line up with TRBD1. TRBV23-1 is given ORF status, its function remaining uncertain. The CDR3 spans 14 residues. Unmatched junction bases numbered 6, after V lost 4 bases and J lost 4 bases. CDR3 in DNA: TGCGCCAGCAGTCCCCGCGCAGGGGGCTATGGCTACACCTTC. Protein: CASSPRAGGYGYTF.

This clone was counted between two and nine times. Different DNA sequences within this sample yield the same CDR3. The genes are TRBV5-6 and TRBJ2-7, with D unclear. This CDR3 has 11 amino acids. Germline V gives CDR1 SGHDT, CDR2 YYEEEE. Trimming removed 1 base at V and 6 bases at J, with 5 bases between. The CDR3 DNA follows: TGTGCCAGCAGCTTGAGAGGCGAGCAGTACTTC. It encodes CASSLRGEQYF.

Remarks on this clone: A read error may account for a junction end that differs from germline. This chain's CDR3 is CATSRGGAYGYTF. In DNA, the CDR3 is TGTGCCACCAGCCGAGGGGGCGCCTATGGCTACACCTTC. The chain has TRBV3-1 (or the pseudogene TRBV3-2) and TRBJ1-2, with TRBD1 matching over 7 bases. This CDR3 is 13 amino acids long. Germline V gene sequence: CDR1 LGHDT, CDR2 YNNKEL (reference sequence).

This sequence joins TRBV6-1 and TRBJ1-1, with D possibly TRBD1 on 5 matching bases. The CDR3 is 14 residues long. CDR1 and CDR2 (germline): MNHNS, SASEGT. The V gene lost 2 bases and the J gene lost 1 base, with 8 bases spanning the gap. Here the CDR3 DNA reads TGTGCCAGCAGTGAATCGGGGGAGAACACTGAAGCTTTCTTT. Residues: CASSESGENTEAFF.